The next 19 T cell receptor beta chains were all read from a single sample in a study of T cells expressing NK-cell markers. TCRdb reprocessed the 5' RACE reads and reports one entry per CDR3 protein, with no DNA. The sample totals roughly 390,000 distinct CDR3 sequences. Sequenced input: blood T cells: a sorted CD56 or NKG2C T cell subset, CD4+ or CD8+ T cells, or bulk PBMC T cells (not recorded which). Receptors originate from a woman between 45 and 60 years old in good health.

The V call is TRBV29-1, the J call TRBJ1-2; TCRdb's D call, TRBD1, is unchecked because there is no DNA. CDR3 length: 14 amino acids. The germline V gene has CDR1 SQVTM and CDR2 ANQGSEA. The CDR3 loop reads CSVVATGWAYGYTF.

The chain is built from TRBV6-2 or TRBV6-3 and TRBJ2-3. This CDR3 region has 15 residues. The germline V gene has CDR1 MNHEY and CDR2 SVGEGT. The CDR3 sequence is CASSYEGTSTDTQYF.

The J gene is TRBJ2-4, the V gene TRBV5-5; TCRdb lists TRBD1, though no DNA is available to test this call. This CDR3 has 16 residues. Germline CDR1 reads SGHKS; CDR2 reads YYEKEE (reference sequence). The chain's CDR3 is CASSPRGTWTKNIQYF. Looking up the rest from reference TRBV5-5 and TRBJ2-4 gives the full variable domain: DAGVTQSPTHLIKTRGQQVTLRCSPISGHKSVSWYQQVLGQGPQFIFQYYEKEERGRGNFPDRFSARQFPNYSSELNVNALLLGDSALYLCASSPRGTWTKNIQYFGAGTRLSVL.

V is TRBV6-1 and J is TRBJ2-7; TCRdb gives TRBD2 as the D gene, but with no DNA this cannot be confirmed. The CDR3 runs 15 residues. Germline V gives CDR1 MNHNS, CDR2 SASEGT. CDR3 sequence: CASSPRSGALYEQYF.

The chain recombines TRBV30 with TRBJ2-1; the D gene TCRdb calls, TRBD1, cannot be checked with no DNA. CDR1 is GTSNPN, CDR2 SVGIG, per germline (reference sequence). The CDR3 extends over 13 amino acids. CDR3: CAWGGFGSNEQFF.

The chain joins TRBV19 to TRBJ2-1; the TCRdb call, TRBD1, lacks DNA for checking. Germline assignment: CDR1 LNHDA and CDR2 SQIVND (reference sequence). The CDR3 is 16 amino acids. The CDR3 spells CASSIDAGQIYNEQFF.

The rearrangement links TRBV5-6 to TRBJ2-1; TCRdb designates TRBD1, a call that cannot be tested without DNA. CDR1 and CDR2 (germline): SGHDT, YYEEEE. CDR3 length: 12 residues. The CDR3 region is CASSPQDNEQFF.

This chain joins TRBV20-1 and TRBJ2-1. The CDR3 extends over 12 amino acids. Germline CDR1 and CDR2: DFQATT and SNEGSKA (reference sequence). CDR3 residues: CSAIPSLNEQFF.

The chain has TRBV15 and TRBJ1-1; the D call from TCRdb, TRBD1, cannot be confirmed without DNA. The CDR3 has 15 residues. Germline loops: CDR1 LNHNV, CDR2 YYDKDF (reference sequence). CDR3 protein: CATSRVRQGPTEAFF.

The V call is TRBV28, the J call TRBJ2-5; the TCRdb call, TRBD1, lacks DNA for checking. This CDR3 spans 13 amino acids. The V gene's germline CDR1 is MDHEN and CDR2 SYDVKM. This CDR3 reads CASSEGTQETQYF.

This rearrangement joins TRBV7-6 to TRBJ2-5; as DNA is missing, the TRBD1 call by TCRdb cannot be tested. CDR3 length equals 13 residues. Looked up from germline, CDR1 is SGHVS and CDR2 is FNYEAQ. The CDR3 reads CASSTRTGGAQYF. The whole variable domain, remainder taken from reference TRBV7-6 and TRBJ2-5, is GAGVSQSPRYKVTKRGQDVALRCDPISGHVSLYWYRQALGQGPEFLTYFNYEAQQDKSGLPNDRFSAERPEGSISTLTIQRTEQRDSAMYRCASSTRTGGAQYFGPGTRLLVL.

This rearrangement joins TRBV6-2 or TRBV6-3 to TRBJ2-3. This CDR3 comprises 12 residues. Germline CDR1 MNHEY, CDR2 SVGEGT. CDR3 protein: CASGTSTDTQYF.

The V and J genes are TRBV7-2 and TRBJ1-2. CDR3 length equals 13 residues. Germline V CDR1 and CDR2: SGHTA, FQGNSA. Here the CDR3 reads CASSLGGFRGYTF.

This chain connects TRBV28 to TRBJ2-3; the D call from TCRdb, TRBD2, cannot be confirmed without DNA. Germline CDR1 and CDR2: MDHEN and SYDVKM. This CDR3 contains 16 residues. This chain's CDR3 is CASSITGTIYTDTQYF.

The J gene is TRBJ1-2, the V gene TRBV20-1. There are 13 residues in the CDR3. Per germline, CDR1 DFQATT and CDR2 SNEGSKA (reference sequence). CDR3 residues: CSALGGANYGYTF.

The chain carries TRBV4-1 and TRBJ1-3; with no DNA, the TCRdb D assignment of TRBD1 cannot be verified. CDR3 size: 16 residues. Germline V gene lookup returns CDR1 MGHRA and CDR2 YSYEKL. The chain's CDR3 is CASGRTGEISGNTIYF.

CDR3 residues: CASSGSLEQYF. The rearrangement links TRBV21-1 to TRBJ2-7. TRBV21-1 is tagged as a pseudogene. The CDR3 is made up of 11 amino acids.

The V and J genes are TRBV7-8 and TRBJ2-1; checking the TCRdb D call of TRBD1 is not possible without DNA. This CDR3 comprises 19 residues. Germline CDR1 and CDR2: SGHVS and FQNEAQ. The CDR3 region is CASSLGAAGRGSSGNEQFF. The complete variable domain, with remaining parts taken from reference TRBV7-8 and TRBJ2-1, reads GAGVSQSPRYKVAKRGQDVALRCDPISGHVSLFWYQQALGQGPEFLTYFQNEAQLDKSGLPSDRFFAERPEGSVSTLKIQRTQQEDSAVYLCASSLGAAGRGSSGNEQFFGPGTRLTVL.

This chain links TRBV12-3 or TRBV12-4 with TRBJ2-5. CDR3 size: 14 residues. CDR3 amino acids: CASSLLGIGETQYF.